This entry lists 28 T cell receptor beta chains sequenced from one sample in a study of CXCR3-negative and CXCR3-positive naive CD8 T cells. 5' RACE that incorporated UMI labels was used to prepare the TRB cDNA libraries. Following a re-call of the 5' RACE reads, TCRdb has one entry per CDR3 protein and lacks DNA. Here the sample table reports around 52,000 distinct CDR3 sequences. Sequenced sample: memory CD8+ T cells from blood. The source of these receptors is a human donor in good health. Some clones in this sample may be carry-over from other donors' samples.

This sequence joins TRBV20-1 and TRBJ2-7; the TCRdb call, TRBD2, lacks DNA for checking. Germline V gene data show CDR1 as DFQATT and CDR2 as SNEGSKA (reference sequence). This CDR3 region has 19 residues. The CDR3 sequence: CSARALGLAGLRVPYEQYF.

The CDR3 is CASSVALAGGSYNEQFF. The chain carries TRBV9 and TRBJ2-1; no DNA is available, so the TRBD2 call from TCRdb remains unchecked. Germline V CDR1 and CDR2: SGDLS, YYNGEE. The CDR3 is 17 amino acids.

This rearrangement joins TRBV20-1 to TRBJ1-5; TCRdb selects TRBD1, and the lack of DNA leaves this call unchecked. The CDR3 is made up of 14 amino acids. The germline CDR1 and CDR2 sequences are DFQATT and SNEGSKA (reference sequence). The CDR3 sequence is CSASPGAINQPQHF.

This chain joins TRBV28 and TRBJ2-3; TCRdb selects TRBD1, and the lack of DNA leaves this call unchecked. This CDR3 contains 16 residues. The germline CDR1 and CDR2 sequences are MDHEN and SYDVKM. The CDR3 loop reads CASSLSRDRGQDTQYF.

This chain uses TRBV29-1 with TRBJ1-1. The CDR3 sequence is 17 residues long. From germline, CDR1 is SQVTM and CDR2 ANQGSEA. CDR3 sequence reads: CSVEDRAVGVVNTEAFF.

V is TRBV2 and J is TRBJ2-5; TCRdb returns TRBD1, unconfirmable since there is no DNA. CDR1 is SNHLY and CDR2 is FYNNEI in the germline V gene. This CDR3 has 14 residues. The CDR3 loop is CASDGTELQETQYF.

The CDR3 reads CASSPYREQYEQYF. The V call is TRBV28, the J call TRBJ2-7; without DNA, the TCRdb call of TRBD1 cannot be checked. The CDR3 consists of 14 residues. In germline, CDR1 is MDHEN, CDR2 SYDVKM.

The gene calls are TRBV7-9 and TRBJ1-6. The CDR3 length is 16 residues. Germline V CDR1 and CDR2: SEHNR, FQNEAQ (reference sequence). CDR3 residues: CASSLGPISYNSPLHF.

This sequence joins TRBV19 and TRBJ2-7; TCRdb names TRBD1, which stays unverified in the absence of DNA. CDR3 length: 14 residues. Germline V lookup: CDR1 LNHDA, CDR2 SQIVND (reference sequence). CDR3 region: CASRLTGSVYEQYF.

V is TRBV4-1 and J is TRBJ1-1. In germline, CDR1 is MGHRA, CDR2 YSYEKL. The CDR3 spans 14 residues. The CDR3 is CASSQDITGTEAFF.

The chain is built from TRBV7-3 and TRBJ2-1; TCRdb outputs TRBD2, but without DNA this stays unchecked. This CDR3 region has 16 residues. CDR1 is SGHTA, CDR2 FQGTGA, per germline. The CDR3 protein is CASSPLAGGPDNEQFF.

The V gene is TRBV15, the J gene TRBJ1-4; TCRdb picks TRBD1, but there is no DNA to check that call. The CDR3 is 16 amino acids. Per germline, CDR1 LNHNV and CDR2 YYDKDF (reference sequence). The CDR3 protein is CATSRAFGDRDEKLFF.

The chain recombines TRBV19 with TRBJ2-1; no DNA is available, so the TRBD2 call from TCRdb remains unchecked. Germline V gene lookup returns CDR1 LNHDA and CDR2 SQIVND (reference sequence). The CDR3 loop spans 15 amino acids. The CDR3 is CATGGKAGGPYEQFF.

The chain couples TRBV4-2 to TRBJ2-1; TCRdb selects TRBD2, and the lack of DNA leaves this call unchecked. This CDR3 comprises 16 residues. Germline V gives CDR1 LGHNA, CDR2 YNFKEQ. The CDR3 sequence: CASSQEASGGADEQFF.

The chain carries TRBV24-1 and TRBJ2-5; TCRdb calls TRBD2, which cannot be checked without DNA. This CDR3 contains 13 residues. Germline assignment: CDR1 KGHDR and CDR2 SFDVKD. The CDR3 spells CATSEGLEETQYF.

The V and J genes are TRBV29-1 and TRBJ1-1. The CDR3 extends over 12 amino acids. Germline V gene sequence: CDR1 SQVTM, CDR2 ANQGSEA. The CDR3 sequence: CSVELHNTEAFF.

The V gene is TRBV7-9, the J gene TRBJ2-1; TCRdb's D gene call, TRBD2, goes unchecked for lack of DNA. This CDR3 contains 16 residues. Germline V gene data show CDR1 as SEHNR and CDR2 as FQNEAQ (reference sequence). CDR3 sequence reads: CASSTGVLAGHNEQFF.

This chain joins TRBV20-1 and TRBJ2-1; with no DNA, the TCRdb D assignment of TRBD2 cannot be verified. CDR1 is DFQATT, CDR2 SNEGSKA, per germline (reference sequence). This CDR3 is 14 amino acids long. The CDR3 loop is CSARPGGPYNEQFF.

The chain is built from TRBV7-9 and TRBJ1-5. This CDR3 is 17 amino acids long. CDR1 SEHNR and CDR2 FQNEAQ come from the germline V gene (reference sequence). The CDR3 loop reads CASSAGRDFPEGQPQHF.

The chain carries TRBV9 and TRBJ1-1; TCRdb's D call of TRBD1 is untestable without DNA. The CDR3 sequence is 14 residues long. Germline lookup yields CDR1 SGDLS and CDR2 YYNGEE. The CDR3 protein is CASSVGQPNTEAFF.

The chain has TRBV29-1 and TRBJ1-2; the TCRdb D gene call, TRBD1, has no DNA to confirm it. CDR1 and CDR2 (germline): SQVTM, ANQGSEA. The CDR3 contains 14 residues. This CDR3 reads CSVLIDRTNYGCTF.

V gene TRBV29-1 combines with J gene TRBJ1-1; the D gene TCRdb calls, TRBD1, cannot be checked with no DNA. The germline V gene encodes CDR1 SQVTM and CDR2 ANQGSEA. This CDR3 is 12 amino acids long. The CDR3: CSVHPGNTEAFF.

The genes are TRBV29-1 and TRBJ2-4. This CDR3 has 11 residues. Germline CDR1 reads SQVTM; CDR2 reads ANQGSEA. CDR3 protein: CSVVNKNIQYF.

The V and J genes are TRBV19 and TRBJ2-3; the D call of TRBD1 rests on TCRdb alone, since no DNA is present to check it. Germline CDR1 is LNHDA and CDR2 is SQIVND (reference sequence). CDR3 length: 13 amino acids. The chain's CDR3 is CASSRQFTDTQYF. Variable domain in full (rest from reference TRBV19 and TRBJ2-3): DGGITQSPKYLFRKEGQNVTLSCEQNLNHDAMYWYRQDPGQGLRLIYYSQIVNDFQKGDIAEGYSVSREKKESFPLTVTSAQKNPTAFYLCASSRQFTDTQYFGPGTRLTVL.

This chain joins TRBV29-1 and TRBJ2-5; absent DNA, TCRdb's TRBD2 call cannot be checked. In germline, CDR1 is SQVTM, CDR2 ANQGSEA. The CDR3 extends over 16 amino acids. CDR3 amino acids: CSVEDLGLRYQETQYF.

V usage is TRBV25-1 and J usage is TRBJ1-1. Germline CDR1 MGHDK, CDR2 SYGVNS. The CDR3 sequence is 13 residues long. CDR3 protein: CASTTWALTEAFF.

This chain connects TRBV5-1 to TRBJ2-7; TCRdb lists TRBD2, though no DNA is available to test this call. Germline assignment: CDR1 SGHRS and CDR2 YFSETQ. This CDR3 spans 15 amino acids. CDR3 region: CASSLAPSASYEQYF.

The chain combines TRBV12-3 or TRBV12-4 with TRBJ2-7. The CDR3 runs 13 residues. The chain's CDR3 is CASSFSTPYEQYF.